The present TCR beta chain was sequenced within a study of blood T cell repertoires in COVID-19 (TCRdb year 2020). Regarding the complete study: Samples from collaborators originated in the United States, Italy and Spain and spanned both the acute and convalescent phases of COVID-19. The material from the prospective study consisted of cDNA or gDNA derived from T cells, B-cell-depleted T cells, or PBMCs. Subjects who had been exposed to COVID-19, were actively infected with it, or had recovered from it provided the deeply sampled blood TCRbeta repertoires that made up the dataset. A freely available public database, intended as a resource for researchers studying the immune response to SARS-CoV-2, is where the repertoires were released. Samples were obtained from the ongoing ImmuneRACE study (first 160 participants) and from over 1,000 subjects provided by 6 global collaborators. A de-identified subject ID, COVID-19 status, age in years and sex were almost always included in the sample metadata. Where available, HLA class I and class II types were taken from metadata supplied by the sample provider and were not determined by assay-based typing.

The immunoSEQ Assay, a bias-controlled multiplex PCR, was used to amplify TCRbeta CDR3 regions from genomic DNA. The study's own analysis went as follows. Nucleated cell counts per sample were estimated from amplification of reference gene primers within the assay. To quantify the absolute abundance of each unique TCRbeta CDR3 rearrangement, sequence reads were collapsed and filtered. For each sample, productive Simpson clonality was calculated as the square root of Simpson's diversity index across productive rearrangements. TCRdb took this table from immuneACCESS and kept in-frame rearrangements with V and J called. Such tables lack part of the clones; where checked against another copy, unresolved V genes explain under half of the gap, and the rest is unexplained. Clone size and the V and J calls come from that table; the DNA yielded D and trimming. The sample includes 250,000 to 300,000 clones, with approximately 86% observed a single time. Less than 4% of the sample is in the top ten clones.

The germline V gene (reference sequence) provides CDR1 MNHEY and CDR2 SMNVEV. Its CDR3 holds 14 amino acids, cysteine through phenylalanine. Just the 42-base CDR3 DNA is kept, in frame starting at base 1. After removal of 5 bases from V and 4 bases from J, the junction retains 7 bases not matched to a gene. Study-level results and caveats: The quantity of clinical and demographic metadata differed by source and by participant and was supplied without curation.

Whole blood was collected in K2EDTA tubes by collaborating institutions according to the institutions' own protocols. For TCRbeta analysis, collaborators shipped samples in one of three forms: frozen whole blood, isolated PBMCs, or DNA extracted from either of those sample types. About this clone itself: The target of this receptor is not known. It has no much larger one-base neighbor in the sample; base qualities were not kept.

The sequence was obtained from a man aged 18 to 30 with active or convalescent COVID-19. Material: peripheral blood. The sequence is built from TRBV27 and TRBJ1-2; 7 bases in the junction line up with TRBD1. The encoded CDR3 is CASSPLGQIYGYTF. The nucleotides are TGTGCCAGCAGTCCGCTGGGACAGATCTATGGCTACACCTTC.